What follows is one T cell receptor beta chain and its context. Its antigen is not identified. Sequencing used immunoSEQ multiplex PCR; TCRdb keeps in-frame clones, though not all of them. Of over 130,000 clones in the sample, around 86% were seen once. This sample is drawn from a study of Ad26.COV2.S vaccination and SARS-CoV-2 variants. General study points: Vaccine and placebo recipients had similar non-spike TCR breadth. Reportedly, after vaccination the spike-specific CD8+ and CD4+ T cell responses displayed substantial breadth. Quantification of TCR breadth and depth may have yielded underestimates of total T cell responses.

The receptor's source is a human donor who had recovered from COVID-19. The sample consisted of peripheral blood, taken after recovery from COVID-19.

The CDR3 is CASSPSATSGGEKETQYF. CDR3 sequence (DNA): TGCGCCAGCAGCCCTAGCGCGACTAGCGGGGGGGAAAAAGAGACCCAGTACTTC. The V gene is TRBV4-3, the J gene TRBJ2-5; 14 positions agree with TRBD2. In germline, CDR1 is LGHNA, CDR2 YSLEER. There are 18 residues in the CDR3. V shed 4 bases, J shed 3 bases, and the junction held 10 bases outside the gene matches.